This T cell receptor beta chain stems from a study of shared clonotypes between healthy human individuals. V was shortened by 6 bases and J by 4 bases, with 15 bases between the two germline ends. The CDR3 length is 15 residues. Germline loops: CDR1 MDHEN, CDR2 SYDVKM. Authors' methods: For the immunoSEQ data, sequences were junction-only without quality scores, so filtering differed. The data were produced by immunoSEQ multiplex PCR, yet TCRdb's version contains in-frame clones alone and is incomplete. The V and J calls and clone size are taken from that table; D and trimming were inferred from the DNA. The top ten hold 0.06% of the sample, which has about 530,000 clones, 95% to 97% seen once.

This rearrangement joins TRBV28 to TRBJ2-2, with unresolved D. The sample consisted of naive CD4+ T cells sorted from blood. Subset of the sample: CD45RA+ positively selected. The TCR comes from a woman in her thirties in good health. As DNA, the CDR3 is TGTGCCAGCAGCGGCCAGGCATCGGGCACCGGGGAGCTGTTTTTT. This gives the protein CASSGQASGTGELFF. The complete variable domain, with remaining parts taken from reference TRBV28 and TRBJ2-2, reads DVKVTQSSRYLVKRTGEKVFLECVQDMDHENMFWYRQDPGLGLRLIYFSYDVKMKEKGDIPEGYSVSREKKERFSLILESASTNQTSMYLCASSGQASGTGELFFGEGSRLTVL.